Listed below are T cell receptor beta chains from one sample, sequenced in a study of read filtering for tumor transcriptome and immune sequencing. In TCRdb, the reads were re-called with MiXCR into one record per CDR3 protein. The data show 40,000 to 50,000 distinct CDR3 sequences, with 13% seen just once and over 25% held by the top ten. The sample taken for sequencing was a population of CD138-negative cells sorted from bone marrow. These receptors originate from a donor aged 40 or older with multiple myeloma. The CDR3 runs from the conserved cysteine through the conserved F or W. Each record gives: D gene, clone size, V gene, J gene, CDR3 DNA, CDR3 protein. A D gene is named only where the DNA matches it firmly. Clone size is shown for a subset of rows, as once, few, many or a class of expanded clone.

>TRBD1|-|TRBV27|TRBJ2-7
TGTGCCAGCAGTCCCCAGACAGGGTTGTACGAGCAGTACTTC
CASSPQTGLYEQYF
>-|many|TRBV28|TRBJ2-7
TGTGCCAGCAGTTCCTCCCCCCCAGGGTGGGCCTACGAGCAGTACTTC
CASSSSPPGWAYEQYF
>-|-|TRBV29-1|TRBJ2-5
TGCGGCGATGATAGCTCGGGCGAGACCCAGTACTTC
CGDDSSGETQYF
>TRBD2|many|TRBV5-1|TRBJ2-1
TGCGCCAGCAGCTGGCCAACGGGGTCTAGCGGGATCGAGCAGTTCTTC
CASSWPTGSSGIEQFF
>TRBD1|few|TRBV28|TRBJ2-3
TGTGCCAGCAGTACGCCACAGGGGAAAAGCACAGATACGCAGTATTTT
CASSTPQGKSTDTQYF
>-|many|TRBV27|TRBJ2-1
TGTGCCAGCAGTAGCGGTAATGAGCAGTTCTTC
CASSSGNEQFF
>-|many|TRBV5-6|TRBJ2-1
TGTGCCAGCAGCACCAGGGGCCCCGGAGGGGGCAATGAGCAGTTCTTC
CASSTRGPGGGNEQFF
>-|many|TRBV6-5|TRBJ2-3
TGTGCCAGCAGAACGACGTACGGGCCCACAGATACGCAGTATTTT
CASRTTYGPTDTQYF
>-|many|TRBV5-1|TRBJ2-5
TGCGCCAGCAGCTACACAGGACAGCTCCAAGAGACCCAGTACTTC
CASSYTGQLQETQYF
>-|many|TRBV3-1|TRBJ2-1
TGTGCCAGCAGCCAAATGGGGCACAATGAGCAGTTCTTC
CASSQMGHNEQFF
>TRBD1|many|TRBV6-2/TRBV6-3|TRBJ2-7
TGTGCCAGCAGCTACGGATTACAGGGGGTACTCTACGAGCAGTACTTC
CASSYGLQGVLYEQYF
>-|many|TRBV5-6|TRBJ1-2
TGTGCCAGCAGATTTGAGGGAGGATATGGCTACACCTTC
CASRFEGGYGYTF